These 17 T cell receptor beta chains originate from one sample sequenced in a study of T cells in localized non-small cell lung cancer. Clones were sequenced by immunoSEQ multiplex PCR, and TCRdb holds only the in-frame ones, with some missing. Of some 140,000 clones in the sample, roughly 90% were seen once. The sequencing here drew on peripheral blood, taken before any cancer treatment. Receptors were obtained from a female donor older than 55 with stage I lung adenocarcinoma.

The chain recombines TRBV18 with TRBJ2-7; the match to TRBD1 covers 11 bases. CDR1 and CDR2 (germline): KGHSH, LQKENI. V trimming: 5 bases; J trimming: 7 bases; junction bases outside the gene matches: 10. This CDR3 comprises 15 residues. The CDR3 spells CASSVGQGASWEQYF. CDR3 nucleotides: TGTGCCAGCTCAGTTGGACAGGGGGCTTCTTGGGAGCAGTACTTC.

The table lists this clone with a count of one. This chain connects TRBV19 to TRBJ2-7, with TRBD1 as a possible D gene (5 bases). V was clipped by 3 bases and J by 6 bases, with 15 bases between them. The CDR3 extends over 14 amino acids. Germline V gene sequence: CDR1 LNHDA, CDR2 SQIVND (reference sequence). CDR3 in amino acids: CASSISQGRGEQYF. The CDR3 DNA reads TGTGCCAGTAGTATTTCCCAGGGCCGAGGCGAGCAGTACTTC.

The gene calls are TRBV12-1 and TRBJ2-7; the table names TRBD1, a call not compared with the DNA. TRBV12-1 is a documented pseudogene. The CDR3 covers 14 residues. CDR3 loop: CATLKTGQQDEQYF. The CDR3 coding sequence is TGTGCCACGTTAAAGACGGGACAGCAAGACGAGCAGTACTTC.

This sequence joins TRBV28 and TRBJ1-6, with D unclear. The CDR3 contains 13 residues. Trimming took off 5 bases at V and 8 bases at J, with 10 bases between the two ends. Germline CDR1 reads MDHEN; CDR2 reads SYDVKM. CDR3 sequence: CASSPSADSPLHF. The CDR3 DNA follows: TGTGCCAGCAGTCCCTCTGCGGATTCACCCCTCCACTTT.

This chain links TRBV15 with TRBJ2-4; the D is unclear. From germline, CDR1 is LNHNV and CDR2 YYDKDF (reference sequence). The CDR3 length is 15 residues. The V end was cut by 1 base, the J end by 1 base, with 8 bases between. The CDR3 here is CATSRGGSAKNIQYF. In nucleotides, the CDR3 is TGTGCCACCAGCAGAGGGGGTTCGGCCAAAAACATTCAGTACTTC.

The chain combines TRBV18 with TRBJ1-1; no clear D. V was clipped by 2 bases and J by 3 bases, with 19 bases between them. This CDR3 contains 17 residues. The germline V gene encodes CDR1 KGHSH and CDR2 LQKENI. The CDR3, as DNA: TGTGCCAGCTCACCATCGGTAGAGATAGGGCTTGACACTGAAGCTTTCTTT. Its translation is CASSPSVEIGLDTEAFF.

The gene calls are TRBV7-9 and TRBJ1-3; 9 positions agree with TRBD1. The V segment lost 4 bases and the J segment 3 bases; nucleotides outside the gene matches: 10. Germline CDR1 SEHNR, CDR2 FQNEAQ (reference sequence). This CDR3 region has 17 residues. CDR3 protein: CASSSSGGTGSGNTIYF. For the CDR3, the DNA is TGTGCCAGCAGCTCTAGCGGAGGGACAGGGAGTGGAAACACCATATATTTT. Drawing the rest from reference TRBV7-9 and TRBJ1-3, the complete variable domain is DTGVSQNPRHKITKRGQNVTFRCDPISEHNRLYWYRQTLGQGPEFLTYFQNEAQLEKSRLLSDRFSAERPKGSFSTLEIQRTEQGDSAMYLCASSSSGGTGSGNTIYFGEGSWLTVV.

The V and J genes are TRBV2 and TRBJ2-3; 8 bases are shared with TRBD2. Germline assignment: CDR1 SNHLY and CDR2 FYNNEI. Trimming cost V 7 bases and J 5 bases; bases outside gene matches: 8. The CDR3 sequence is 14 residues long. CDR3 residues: CASTLGLAGDTQYF. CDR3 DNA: TGTGCCAGCACCCTGGGTCTAGCGGGAGATACGCAGTATTTT.

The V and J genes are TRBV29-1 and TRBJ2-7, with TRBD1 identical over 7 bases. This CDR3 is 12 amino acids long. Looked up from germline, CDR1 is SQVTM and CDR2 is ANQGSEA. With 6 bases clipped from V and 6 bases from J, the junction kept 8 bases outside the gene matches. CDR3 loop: CSVRQGTGEQYF. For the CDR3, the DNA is TGCAGCGTGCGACAGGGAACGGGCGAGCAGTACTTC.

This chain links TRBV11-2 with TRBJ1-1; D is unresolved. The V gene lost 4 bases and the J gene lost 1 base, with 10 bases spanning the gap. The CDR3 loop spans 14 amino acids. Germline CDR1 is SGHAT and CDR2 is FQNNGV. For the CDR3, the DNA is TGTGCCAGCAGCTACCGGGTTCAGAACACTGAAGCTTTCTTT. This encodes CASSYRVQNTEAFF.

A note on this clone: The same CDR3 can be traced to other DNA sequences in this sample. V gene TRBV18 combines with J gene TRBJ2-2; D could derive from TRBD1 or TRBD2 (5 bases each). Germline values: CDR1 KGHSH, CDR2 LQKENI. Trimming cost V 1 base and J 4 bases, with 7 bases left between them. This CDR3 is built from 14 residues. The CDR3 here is CASSPLRGTGELFF. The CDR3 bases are TGTGCCAGCTCACCACTGAGGGGCACCGGGGAGCTGTTTTTT.

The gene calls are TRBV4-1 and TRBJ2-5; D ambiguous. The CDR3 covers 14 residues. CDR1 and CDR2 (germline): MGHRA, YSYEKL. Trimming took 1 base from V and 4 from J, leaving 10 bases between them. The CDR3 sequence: CASSQGGAAETQYF. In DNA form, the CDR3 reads TGCGCCAGCAGCCAAGGAGGTGCGGCAGAGACCCAGTACTTC.

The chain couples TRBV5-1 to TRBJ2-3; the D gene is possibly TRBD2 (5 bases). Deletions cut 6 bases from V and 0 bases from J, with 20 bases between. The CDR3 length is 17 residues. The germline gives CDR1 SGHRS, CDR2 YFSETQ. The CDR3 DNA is TGCGCCAGCAATAGCAGATCGGGAACAGCTAGCACAGATACGCAGTATTTT. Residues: CASNSRSGTASTDTQYF.

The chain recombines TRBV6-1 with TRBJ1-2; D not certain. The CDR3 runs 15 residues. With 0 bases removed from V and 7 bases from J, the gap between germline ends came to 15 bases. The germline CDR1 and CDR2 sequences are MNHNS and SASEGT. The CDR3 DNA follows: TGTGCCAGCAGTGAAGCGGGTGCGGGTCTTGGTGGCTACACCTTC. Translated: CASSEAGAGLGGYTF.

The chain's CDR3 is CASSLGTGREQYF. DNA of the CDR3: TGTGCCAGCAGCTTGGGAACAGGGAGAGAGCAGTACTTC. V is TRBV11-2 and J is TRBJ2-7, with D perhaps matching TRBD1 (6 bases). Germline loops: CDR1 SGHAT, CDR2 FQNNGV. V gave up 3 bases and J gave up 7 bases, with 13 bases separating them. The CDR3 runs to 13 residues.

The CDR3 DNA reads as TGCGCCAGCAGCACAGGACTGACTGAGCAGTTCTTC. It codes for CASSTGLTEQFF. The chain uses TRBV5-1 and TRBJ2-1; D is possibly TRBD1 or TRBD2 (5 bases each). The CDR3 sequence is 12 residues long. V lost 4 bases and J 9 bases, leaving 11 bases between the germline ends. From germline, CDR1 is SGHRS and CDR2 YFSETQ.

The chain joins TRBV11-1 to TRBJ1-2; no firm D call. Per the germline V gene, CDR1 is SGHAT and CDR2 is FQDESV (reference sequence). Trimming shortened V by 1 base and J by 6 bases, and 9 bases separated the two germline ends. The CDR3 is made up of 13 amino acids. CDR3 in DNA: TGTGCCAGCAGCTTAGGGGAGCCGGATGGCTACACCTTC. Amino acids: CASSLGEPDGYTF.